This T cell receptor (beta chain) was sequenced during a study of T cell changes during pregnancy in multiple sclerosis. This CDR3 is 14 amino acids long. Germline CDR1 GTSNPN, CDR2 SVGIG (reference sequence). V lost 2 bases and J 7 bases, leaving 12 bases between the germline ends. Profiling relied on immunoSEQ multiplex PCR, and the TCRdb table lists in-frame clones only, not all of them. This table holds about 86,000 clones, around 93% found once. Sequences were derived from peripheral blood, sampled in the first trimester of pregnancy. The chain links TRBV30 to TRBJ1-6; D gene ambiguous. This TCR derives from a female donor in good health, enrolled as a control in a pregnancy study. The CDR3 coding sequence is TGTGCCTGGAGTATGACAATACCCAATTCACCCCTCCACTTT. Protein: CAWSMTIPNSPLHF.